The rows below give T cell receptor beta chains drawn from one sample of a study of shared clonotypes between healthy human individuals. This table comes from immunoSEQ multiplex PCR, and its TCRdb copy is limited to in-frame clones, with some not included. The repertoire holds about 1,900,000 clones, with roughly 94% as singletons. Sequencing was performed on naive CD8+ T cells sorted from blood. All receptors derive from a man between 18 and 35 years old in good health. Both conserved end residues are part of each CDR3. The D gene is left open where the match is weak. Size tells how often a clone was seen (once, few, many) or the class of an expanded clone, and some rows leave it out.

d_gene	abundance	j_gene	v_gene	CDR3aa	CDR3nt
.	.	TRBJ2-7	TRBV6-5	CASSYRSGGLYEQYF	TGTGCCAGCAGTTACAGATCTGGGGGACTCTACGAGCAGTACTTC
.	once	TRBJ2-7	TRBV5-6	CASSGQTYEQYF	TGTGCCAGCAGCGGACAAACCTACGAGCAGTACTTC
.	.	TRBJ2-7	TRBV5-1	CASSIGPSSYEQYF	TGCGCCAGCAGCATCGGACCGAGCTCCTACGAGCAGTACTTC
.	.	TRBJ1-1	TRBV7-9	CASSDPVGVEAFF	TGTGCCAGCAGCGATCCCGTGGGGGTTGAAGCTTTCTTT
TRBD1	.	TRBJ2-5	TRBV13	CASSSPGQGTETQYF	TGTGCCAGCAGCTCGCCGGGACAGGGGACGGAGACCCAGTACTTC
.	.	TRBJ1-1	TRBV15	CATSRDMTASNTEAFF	TGTGCCACCAGCAGAGATATGACAGCGTCGAACACTGAAGCTTTCTTT
.	.	TRBJ2-1	TRBV11-3	CASSIRDGGGNEQFF	TGTGCCAGCAGCATCCGGGACGGCGGAGGGAATGAGCAGTTCTTC
TRBD1	once	TRBJ2-5	TRBV6-1	CASTGGTGDLGTQYF	TGTGCCAGCACCGGAGGGACAGGGGACCTTGGGACCCAGTACTTC
TRBD1	once	TRBJ2-7	TRBV13	CASSLRRTGTGSYEQYF	TGTGCCAGCAGCCTGAGACGGACCGGGACAGGTTCCTACGAGCAGTACTTC
.	.	TRBJ1-1	TRBV4-1	CASSQLQGMNTEAFF	TGCGCCAGCAGCCAGCTACAGGGTATGAACACTGAAGCTTTCTTT
.	.	TRBJ2-1	TRBV13	CASSSVSRATYNEQFF	TGTGCCAGCAGCTCTGTAAGCAGGGCGACCTACAATGAGCAGTTCTTC
TRBD1	.	TRBJ2-7	TRBV19	CASSLLYGTGPYEQYF	TGTGCCAGTAGCCTTCTTTATGGGACAGGGCCCTACGAGCAGTACTTC
.	.	TRBJ2-6	TRBV28	CASSSPALRSGANVLTF	TGTGCCAGCAGTTCGCCGGCCCTCCGCTCTGGGGCCAACGTCCTGACTTTC
.	few	TRBJ1-1	TRBV7-9	CASSLVGAPPGAFF	TGTGCCAGCAGCTTAGTTGGGGCCCCACCTGGAGCTTTCTTT
TRBD2	once	TRBJ2-1	TRBV7-6	CASSPGVGAGATNEQFF	TGTGCCAGCAGCCCTGGTGTGGGAGCGGGGGCCACCAATGAGCAGTTCTTC
.	.	TRBJ1-5	TRBV27	CASSFTGYSNQPQHF	TGTGCCAGCAGTTTCACAGGTTATAGCAATCAGCCCCAGCATTTT
TRBD2	.	TRBJ2-5	TRBV9	CASSAGHGSGPQETQYF	TGTGCCAGCAGCGCCGGGCATGGTAGCGGGCCTCAAGAGACCCAGTACTTC
.	once	TRBJ2-4	TRBV27	CASSYNSKNIQYF	TGTGCCAGCAGTTACAACAGCAAAAACATTCAGTACTTC
TRBD1	.	TRBJ2-7	TRBV6-1	CASSDSGTEYEQYF	TGTGCCAGCAGTGATTCCGGGACAGAGTACGAGCAGTACTTC
TRBD2	once	TRBJ2-7	TRBV19	CASSIGGGYEQYF	TGTGCCAGTAGTATAGGCGGGGGCTACGAGCAGTACTTC
TRBD1	.	TRBJ1-1	TRBV6-6	CASSPRKGQASDEAFF	TGTGCCAGCAGTCCGCGAAAAGGACAGGCGTCGGATGAAGCTTTCTTT
.	.	TRBJ2-2	TRBV19	CASTEVSEGSGELFF	TGTGCCAGTACGGAGGTGTCCGAAGGATCCGGGGAGCTGTTTTTT
.	.	TRBJ1-3	TRBV6-1	CASSDTAFGNTIYF	TGTGCCAGCAGTGATACGGCCTTCGGAAACACCATATATTTT
TRBD2	.	TRBJ2-3	TRBV5-4	CASSLDGLAGLVEDTQYF	TGTGCCAGCAGCTTGGATGGACTAGCGGGATTAGTTGAAGATACGCAGTATTTT
.	.	TRBJ2-7	TRBV11-2	CASSLPNGGSSSYEQYF	TGTGCCAGCAGCTTACCCAACGGGGGCTCCAGCTCCTACGAGCAGTACTTC
.	.	TRBJ1-4	TRBV28	CASSLPDQSENEKLFF	TGTGCCAGCAGTCTCCCTGACCAGTCGGAAAATGAAAAACTGTTTTTT
.	.	TRBJ1-5	TRBV27	CASSPKDSNQPQHF	TGTGCCAGCAGTCCCAAGGATAGCAATCAGCCCCAGCATTTT
TRBD2	.	TRBJ2-3	TRBV27	CASSPVGGVAGSDTQYF	TGTGCCAGCAGCCCGGTCGGGGGGGTAGCCGGCTCAGATACGCAGTATTTT
.	.	TRBJ1-5	TRBV27	CASTPRYSNQPQHF	TGTGCCAGCACCCCTCGGTATAGCAATCAGCCCCAGCATTTT
TRBD1	.	TRBJ1-6	TRBV9	CASSAEVTGAEDSPLHF	TGTGCCAGCAGCGCAGAAGTCACAGGGGCTGAGGATTCACCCCTCCACTTT
TRBD2	once	TRBJ2-7	TRBV7-8	CASSLGLAVNYEQYF	TGTGCCAGCAGCTTAGGACTAGCGGTAAACTACGAGCAGTACTTC
TRBD1	.	TRBJ2-6	TRBV30	CAWSWTGSGANVLTF	TGTGCCTGGAGTTGGACAGGGTCTGGGGCCAACGTCCTGACTTTC
.	.	TRBJ2-7	TRBV4-1	CASSQEGGRFYEQYF	TGCGCCAGCAGCCAAGAAGGCGGCAGGTTCTACGAGCAGTACTTC
TRBD2	.	TRBJ2-3	TRBV4-1	CASSPSGSTDTQYF	TGCGCCAGTAGCCCTAGCGGTAGCACAGATACGCAGTATTTT
.	.	TRBJ2-3	TRBV19	CASSMRGSPSTDTQYF	TGTGCCAGTAGTATGCGGGGAAGCCCCAGCACAGATACGCAGTATTTT
TRBD2	.	TRBJ2-5	TRBV7-9	CASSPLMAGGETQYF	TGTGCCAGCAGCCCCCTAATGGCGGGGGGAGAGACCCAGTACTTC
TRBD2	.	TRBJ2-1	TRBV27	CASSALAGGSNEQFF	TGTGCCAGCAGTGCCTTAGCGGGAGGTTCCAATGAGCAGTTCTTC
.	.	TRBJ2-7	TRBV5-1	CASSLGGNSYEQYF	TGCGCCAGCAGCTTAGGGGGAAACTCCTACGAGCAGTACTTC
.	.	TRBJ2-7	TRBV27	CASSSTDSSYEQYF	TGTGCCAGCAGTTCAACTGACAGCTCCTACGAGCAGTACTTC
.	.	TRBJ2-2	TRBV5-4	CASSLARTAGELFF	TGTGCCAGCAGCTTGGCCAGGACGGCCGGGGAGCTGTTTTTT
.	.	TRBJ1-5	TRBV6-5	CASKTESNQPQHF	TGTGCCAGCAAGACGGAAAGCAATCAGCCCCAGCATTTT
.	.	TRBJ2-3	TRBV6-6	CASSPTGAHTDTQYF	TGTGCCAGCAGTCCAACGGGGGCCCACACAGATACGCAGTATTTT
TRBD1	.	TRBJ2-7	TRBV6-1	CASSDPGQGLEQYF	TGTGCCAGCAGTGATCCGGGACAGGGACTCGAGCAGTACTTC
.	few	TRBJ1-5	TRBV19	CASSLSREPNQPQHF	TGTGCCAGTAGTCTCAGCCGGGAACCCAATCAGCCCCAGCATTTT
.	.	TRBJ2-2	TRBV4-1	CASSDAGGREGPGELFF	TGCGCCAGCAGTGATGCCGGTGGCAGGGAAGGACCCGGGGAGCTGTTTTTT
TRBD1	.	TRBJ2-3	TRBV6-5	CASSLGQGTDTQYF	TGTGCCAGCAGTTTGGGACAGGGCACAGATACGCAGTATTTT
.	.	TRBJ1-1	TRBV6-1	CASSEAVRSMMNTEAFF	TGTGCCAGCAGTGAAGCGGTCAGGTCGATGATGAACACTGAAGCTTTCTTT
TRBD1	.	TRBJ1-4	TRBV7-6	CASSSHGGGDEKLFF	TGTGCCAGCAGCTCCCATGGAGGGGGCGATGAAAAACTGTTTTTT
.	.	TRBJ2-7	TRBV5-6	CASSFGGTTFSYEQYF	TGTGCCAGCAGCTTTGGGGGGACAACCTTCTCCTACGAGCAGTACTTC
TRBD1	few	TRBJ1-5	TRBV6-5	CASSHRGIQPQHF	TGTGCCAGCAGCCACAGGGGAATTCAGCCCCAGCATTTT
.	.	TRBJ1-2	TRBV6-7	CASSYSTTGRLRGDGYTF	TGTGCCAGCAGTTACTCGACGACAGGAAGGCTGCGCGGGGATGGCTACACCTTC
.	once	TRBJ2-7	TRBV9	CASSPSSGIYEQYF	TGTGCCAGCAGCCCATCGTCAGGGATCTACGAGCAGTACTTC
.	once	TRBJ1-5	TRBV19	CASSTPGGVSGQPQHF	TGTGCCAGTAGCACCCCGGGCGGGGTCTCCGGGCAGCCCCAGCATTTT